Listed below are T cell receptor beta chains from one sample, sequenced in a study of T cell responses to AZD1222 COVID-19 vaccine. Profiling relied on immunoSEQ multiplex PCR, and the TCRdb table lists in-frame clones only, not all of them. The table has tens of thousands of clones, nearly 85% seen once. The sample in question was peripheral blood, obtained on day 0 of AZD1222 vaccination. All receptors derive from an adult in good health. CDR3s include the opening cysteine and the closing phenylalanine or tryptophan. D genes are given only for firm matches. A clone size is listed for some rows: how often the clone was seen (once, few, many), or a class if it is expanded.

>.|TRBV3-1/TRBV3-2|TRBJ2-5|TRBD1
CASSQGSRGPSYF
TGTGCCAGCAGCCAAGGTAGTAGGGGGCCGTCGTACTTC
>.|TRBV18|TRBJ2-1|.
CASSRAGNNEQFF
TGTGCCAGCTCACGGGCGGGGAATAATGAGCAGTTCTTC
>few|TRBV30|TRBJ2-7|.
CAWSGQGRHEQYF
TGTGCCTGGAGCGGGCAGGGTAGGCACGAGCAGTACTTC
>few|TRBV7-8|TRBJ1-6|.
CASSLGQSSYNSPLHF
TGTGCCAGCAGCCTAGGCCAAAGCTCCTATAATTCACCCCTCCACTTT
>.|TRBV7-3|TRBJ2-3|.
CASSSTGTSTDTQYF
TGTGCCAGCAGCTCCACAGGAACTAGCACAGATACGCAGTATTTT
>.|TRBV28|TRBJ2-2|.
CASSPMPGRGRTGELFF
TGTGCCAGCAGCCCTATGCCCGGGAGGGGGCGCACCGGGGAGCTGTTTTTT
>.|TRBV19|TRBJ2-5|TRBD1
CASSTGTGRSRTQYF
TGTGCCAGTAGTACAGGGACAGGGAGATCTAGGACCCAGTACTTC
>.|TRBV6-1|TRBJ1-5|.
CASSEIQGYSNQPQHF
TGTGCCAGCAGTGAAATCCAGGGGTATAGCAATCAGCCCCAGCATTTT
>.|TRBV28|TRBJ1-2|.
CASSQGSGYTF
TGTGCCAGCTCCCAGGGGAGTGGCTACACCTTC
>few|TRBV6-6|TRBJ2-2|.
CASSPPQNTNTGELFF
TGTGCCAGCAGTCCTCCCCAAAACACGAACACCGGGGAGCTGTTTTTT
>.|TRBV9|TRBJ2-5|.
CASSTRARETQYF
TGTGCCAGCAGCACCAGGGCCCGGGAGACCCAGTACTTC
>.|TRBV5-4|TRBJ2-2|.
CASSLPGAGELFF
TGTGCCAGCAGCCTTCCGGGAGCCGGGGAGCTGTTTTTT
>few|TRBV9|TRBJ2-2|TRBD1
CASSPRRDRGIGEGTGELFF
TGTGCCAGCAGCCCCCGCCGGGACAGGGGTATCGGTGAGGGCACCGGGGAGCTGTTTTTT